This T cell receptor beta chain came from a study of blood T cells in healthy people across ages. Overall study findings and caveats: Older individuals had lower TCR beta diversity per million T cells (the decline was roughly linear).

V lost 2 bases and J lost 2, with 4 bases in between. From germline, CDR1 is WSHSY and CDR2 SAAADI. There are 13 residues in the CDR3. This clonotype was seen repeatedly, ten times or more. The antigen is undetermined. With a J-beta primer mix and a sample-barcoded 5' primer, a second PCR ran 7 to 11 cycles. MiXCR was run by TCRdb on the 5' RACE reads, yielding one entry per CDR3 protein. The sample includes approximately 360,000 distinct CDR3 sequences, roughly half of them seen just once. This chain joins TRBV10-2 and TRBJ2-1; D remains ambiguous. The receptor comes from a man in his fifties or sixties in good health. Sequencing input: blood. As DNA, the CDR3 is TGCGCCAGCAGTGAGCTAGCCTACAATGAGCAGTTCTTC. This translates into CASSELAYNEQFF.